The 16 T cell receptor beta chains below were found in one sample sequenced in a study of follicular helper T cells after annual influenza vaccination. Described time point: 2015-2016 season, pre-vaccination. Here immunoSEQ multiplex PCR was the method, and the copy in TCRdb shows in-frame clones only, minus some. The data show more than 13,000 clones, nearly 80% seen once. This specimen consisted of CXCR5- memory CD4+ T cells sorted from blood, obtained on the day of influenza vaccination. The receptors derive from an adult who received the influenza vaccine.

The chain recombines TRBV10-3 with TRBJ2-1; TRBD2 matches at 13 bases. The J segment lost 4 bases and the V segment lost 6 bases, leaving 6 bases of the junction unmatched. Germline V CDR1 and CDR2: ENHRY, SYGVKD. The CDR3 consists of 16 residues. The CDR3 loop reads CAIRARTSGGYNEQFF. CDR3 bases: TGTGCCATCAGGGCTAGGACTAGCGGGGGTTACAATGAGCAGTTCTTC.

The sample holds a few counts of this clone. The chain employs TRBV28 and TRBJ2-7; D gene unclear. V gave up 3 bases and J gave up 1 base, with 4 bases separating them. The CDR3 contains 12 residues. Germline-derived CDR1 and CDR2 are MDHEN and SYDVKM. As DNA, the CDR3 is TGTGCCAGCAGTTTGGTGTCCTACGAGCAGTACTTC. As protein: CASSLVSYEQYF.

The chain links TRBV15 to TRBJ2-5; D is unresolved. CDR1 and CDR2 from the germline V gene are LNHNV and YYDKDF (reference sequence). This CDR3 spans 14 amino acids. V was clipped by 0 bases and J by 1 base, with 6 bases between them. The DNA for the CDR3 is TGTGCCACCAGCAGAGACGTCGGCCAAGAGACCCAGTACTTC. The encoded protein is CATSRDVGQETQYF.

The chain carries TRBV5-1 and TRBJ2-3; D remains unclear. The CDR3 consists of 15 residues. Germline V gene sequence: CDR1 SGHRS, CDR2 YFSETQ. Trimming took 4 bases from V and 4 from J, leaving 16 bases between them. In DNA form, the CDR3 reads TGCGCCAGCAGCCTGACTTGGGTGATGGCAGATACGCAGTATTTT. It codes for CASSLTWVMADTQYF.

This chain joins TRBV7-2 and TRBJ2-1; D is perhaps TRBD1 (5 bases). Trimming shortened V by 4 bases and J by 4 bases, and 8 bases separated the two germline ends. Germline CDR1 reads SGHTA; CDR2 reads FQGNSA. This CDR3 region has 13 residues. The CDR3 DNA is TGTGCCAGCAGCTCGAGACAGTACAATGAGCAGTTCTTC. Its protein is CASSSRQYNEQFF.

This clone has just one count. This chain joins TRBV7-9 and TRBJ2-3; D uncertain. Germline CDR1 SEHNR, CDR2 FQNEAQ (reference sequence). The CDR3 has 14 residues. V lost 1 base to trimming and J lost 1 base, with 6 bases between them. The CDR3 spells CASSLGPGTDTQYF. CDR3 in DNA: TGTGCCAGCAGCTTAGGGCCCGGCACAGATACGCAGTATTTT. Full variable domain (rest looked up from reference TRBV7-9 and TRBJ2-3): DTGVSQNPRHKITKRGQNVTFRCDPISEHNRLYWYRQTLGQGPEFLTYFQNEAQLEKSRLLSDRFSAERPKGSFSTLEIQRTEQGDSAMYLCASSLGPGTDTQYFGPGTRLTVL.

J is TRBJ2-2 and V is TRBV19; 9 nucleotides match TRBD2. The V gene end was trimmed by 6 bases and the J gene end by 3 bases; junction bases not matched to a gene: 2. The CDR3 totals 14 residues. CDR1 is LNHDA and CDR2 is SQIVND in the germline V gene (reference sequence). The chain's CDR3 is CASSAGGDTGELFF. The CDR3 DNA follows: TGTGCCAGTAGCGCGGGGGGGGACACCGGGGAGCTGTTTTTT.

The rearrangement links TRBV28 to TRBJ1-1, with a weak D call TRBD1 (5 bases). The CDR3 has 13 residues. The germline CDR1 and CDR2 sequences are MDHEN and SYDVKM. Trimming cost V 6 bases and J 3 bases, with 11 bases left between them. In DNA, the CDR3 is TGTGCCAGCAGCCCGGGACGTTACACTGAAGCTTTCTTT. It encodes CASSPGRYTEAFF.

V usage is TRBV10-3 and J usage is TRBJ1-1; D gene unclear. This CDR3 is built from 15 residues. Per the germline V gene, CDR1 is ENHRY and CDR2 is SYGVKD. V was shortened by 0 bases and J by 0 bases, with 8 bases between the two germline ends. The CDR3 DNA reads TGTGCCATCAGTGAGTCCGGCAGAGTGAACACTGAAGCTTTCTTT. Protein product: CAISESGRVNTEAFF.

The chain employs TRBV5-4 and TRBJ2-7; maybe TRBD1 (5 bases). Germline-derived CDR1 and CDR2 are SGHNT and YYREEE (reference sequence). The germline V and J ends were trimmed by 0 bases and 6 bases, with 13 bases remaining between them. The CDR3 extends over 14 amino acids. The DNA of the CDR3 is TGTGCCAGCAGCTTGGGCAGGGTTCTGGGCGAGCAGTACTTC. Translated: CASSLGRVLGEQYF.

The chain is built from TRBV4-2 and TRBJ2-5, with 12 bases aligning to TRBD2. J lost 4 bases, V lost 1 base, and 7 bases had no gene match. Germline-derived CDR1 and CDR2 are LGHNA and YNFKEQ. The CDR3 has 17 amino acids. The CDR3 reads CASSQVTLTSGGETQYF. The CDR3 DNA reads TGTGCCAGCAGCCAAGTAACCTTGACTAGCGGGGGAGAGACCCAGTACTTC.

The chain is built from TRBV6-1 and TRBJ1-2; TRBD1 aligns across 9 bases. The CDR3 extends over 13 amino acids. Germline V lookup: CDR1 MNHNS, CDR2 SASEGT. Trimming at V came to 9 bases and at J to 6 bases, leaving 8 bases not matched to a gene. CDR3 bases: TGTGCCAGTGTCGGGACAGGGTCTCATGGCTACACCTTC. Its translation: CASVGTGSHGYTF.

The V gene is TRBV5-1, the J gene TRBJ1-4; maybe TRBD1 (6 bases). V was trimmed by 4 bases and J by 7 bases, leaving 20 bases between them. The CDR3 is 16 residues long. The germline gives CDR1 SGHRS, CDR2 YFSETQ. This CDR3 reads CASSQIGGANGEKLFF. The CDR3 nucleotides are TGCGCCAGCAGCCAGATTGGGGGGGCGAATGGTGAAAAACTGTTTTTT.

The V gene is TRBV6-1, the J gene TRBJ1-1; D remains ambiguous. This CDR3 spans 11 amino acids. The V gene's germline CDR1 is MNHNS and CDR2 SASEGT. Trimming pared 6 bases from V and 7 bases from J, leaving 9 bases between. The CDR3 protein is CASRLAGEAFF. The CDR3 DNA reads TGTGCCAGCAGATTAGCAGGTGAAGCTTTCTTT.

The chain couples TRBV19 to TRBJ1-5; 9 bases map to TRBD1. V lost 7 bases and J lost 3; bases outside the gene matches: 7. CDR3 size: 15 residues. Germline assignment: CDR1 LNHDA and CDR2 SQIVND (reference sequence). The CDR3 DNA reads TGTGCCAGTACCTCACAGGGGGCAGCCAATCAGCCCCAGCATTTT. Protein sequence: CASTSQGAANQPQHF. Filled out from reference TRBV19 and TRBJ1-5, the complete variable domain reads DGGITQSPKYLFRKEGQNVTLSCEQNLNHDAMYWYRQDPGQGLRLIYYSQIVNDFQKGDIAEGYSVSREKKESFPLTVTSAQKNPTAFYLCASTSQGAANQPQHFGDGTRLSIL.

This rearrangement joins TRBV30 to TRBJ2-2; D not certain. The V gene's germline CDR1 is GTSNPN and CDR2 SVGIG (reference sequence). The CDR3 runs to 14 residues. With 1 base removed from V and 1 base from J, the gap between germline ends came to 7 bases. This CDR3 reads CAWSGQLNTGELFF. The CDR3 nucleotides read TGTGCCTGGAGTGGGCAGCTGAACACCGGGGAGCTGTTTTTT.